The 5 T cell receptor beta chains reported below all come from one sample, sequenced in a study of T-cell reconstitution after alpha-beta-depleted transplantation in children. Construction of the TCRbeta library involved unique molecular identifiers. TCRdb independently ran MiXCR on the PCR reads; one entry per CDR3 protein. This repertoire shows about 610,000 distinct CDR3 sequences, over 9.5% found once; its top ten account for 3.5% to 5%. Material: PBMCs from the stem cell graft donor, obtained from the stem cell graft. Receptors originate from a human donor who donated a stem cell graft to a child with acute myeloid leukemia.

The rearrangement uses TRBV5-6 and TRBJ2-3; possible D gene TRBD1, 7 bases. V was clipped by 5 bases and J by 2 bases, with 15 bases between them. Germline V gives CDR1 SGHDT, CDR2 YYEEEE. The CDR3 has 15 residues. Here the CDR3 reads CASRSGGKNTDTQYF. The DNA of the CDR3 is TGTGCCAGCAGGTCAGGGGGGAAGAACACAGATACGCAGTATTTT.

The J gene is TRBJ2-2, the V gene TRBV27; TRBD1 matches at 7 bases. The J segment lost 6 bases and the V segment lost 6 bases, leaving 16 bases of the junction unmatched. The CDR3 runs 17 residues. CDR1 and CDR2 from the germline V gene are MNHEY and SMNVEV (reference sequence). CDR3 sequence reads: CASSRSYGTETPGELFF. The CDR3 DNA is TGTGCCAGCAGCCGCTCCTACGGGACAGAAACCCCCGGGGAGCTGTTTTTT.

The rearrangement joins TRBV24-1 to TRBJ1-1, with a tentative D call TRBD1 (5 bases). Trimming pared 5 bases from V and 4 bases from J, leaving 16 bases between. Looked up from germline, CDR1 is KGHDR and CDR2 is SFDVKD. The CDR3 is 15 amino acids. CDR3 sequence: CATSVVRGGSTEAFF. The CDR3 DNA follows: TGTGCCACCAGTGTCGTCCGGGGGGGAAGCACTGAAGCTTTCTTT.

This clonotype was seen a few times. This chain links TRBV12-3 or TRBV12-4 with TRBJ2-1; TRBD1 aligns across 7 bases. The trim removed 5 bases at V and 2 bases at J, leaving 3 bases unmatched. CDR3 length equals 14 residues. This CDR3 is CASSHRGTYNEQFF. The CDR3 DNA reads TGTGCCAGCAGTCACAGGGGTACCTACAATGAGCAGTTCTTC.

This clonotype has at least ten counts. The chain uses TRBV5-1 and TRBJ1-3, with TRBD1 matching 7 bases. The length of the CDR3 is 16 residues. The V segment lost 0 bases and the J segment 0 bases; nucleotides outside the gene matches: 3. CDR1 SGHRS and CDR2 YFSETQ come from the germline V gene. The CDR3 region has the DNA TGCGCCAGCAGCTTGGGGCCAGGGGGCTCTGGAAACACCATATATTTT. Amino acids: CASSLGPGGSGNTIYF.